This TCR beta chain came from a study of blood T cell repertoires in COVID-19 (dated by TCRdb to about 2020). Turning to the overall study: The collaborator samples originated in the United States, Italy and Spain and spanned the acute and convalescent phases of COVID-19. The material from the prospective study consisted of cDNA or gDNA derived from T cells, B-cell-depleted T cells, or PBMCs. Subjects who had been exposed to COVID-19, were actively infected with it, or had recovered from it provided the deeply sampled blood TCRbeta repertoires that made up the dataset. A freely available public database, intended as a resource for researchers studying the immune response to SARS-CoV-2, is where the repertoires were released. The samples were drawn from the first 160 participants of the ongoing ImmuneRACE study and from about 1,200 subjects provided by 6 global collaborators. A de-identified subject ID, COVID-19 status, age in years and sex were almost always included in the sample metadata. Where available, HLA class I and class II types were obtained from metadata supplied by the sample provider rather than from assay-based typing.

TCRbeta CDR3 regions were amplified from genomic DNA using the immunoSEQ Assay, a bias-controlled multiplex PCR. On the authors' methods: The number of nucleated cells in each sample was estimated from the amplification of reference gene primers within the assay. To quantify the absolute abundance of each unique TCRbeta CDR3 rearrangement, sequence reads were collapsed and filtered. For each sample, productive Simpson clonality was calculated as the square root of Simpson's diversity index over productive rearrangements. Here the immuneACCESS table is served through TCRdb, limited to in-frame sequences with V and J called. Missing clones are a known gap in these copies; in checked studies unresolved V genes cover under half, and the rest lacks a known reason. V, J and clone size are those of that table, while D and trimming were read from the DNA. Within this sample are about 150,000 clones, with 70% to 90% of them counted one time only. The biggest ten clones account for 8% to 9% of the sample.

A remark on this clone: Its target antigen remains unknown. Base-call qualities are not available, and no considerably larger clone is one nucleotide away.

The research as a whole found: The quantity of clinical and demographic metadata differed by source and by participant and was supplied without curation.

One collaborating source in Seattle enrolled patients during active infection and followed them longitudinally through the course of disease. Whole blood was collected in K2EDTA tubes by collaborating institutions according to the institutions' own protocols. For TCRbeta analysis, collaborator samples were shipped as frozen whole blood, as isolated PBMCs, or as DNA extracted from either sample type. The germline V gene gives CDR1 as SGHRS and CDR2 as YFSETQ. At the junction V is shortened by 5 bases and J by 5 bases, with 13 bases in between. Including the terminal cysteine and phenylalanine, the CDR3 comprises 13 residues. Only the CDR3 part of the read is kept: 39 bases, read in frame from the first base.

Material for sequencing was peripheral blood. This receptor was obtained from an older woman with COVID-19, enrolled during active disease. The sequence joins TRBV5-1 to TRBJ2-5, with a weak D call of TRBD1 (6 bases match). In nucleotides, the sequence is TGCGCCAGCAGGGGTGCAGGACAGGAGACCCAGTACTTC. Its protein reads: CASRGAGQETQYF.